This is a list of T cell receptor beta chains from one sample in a study of early T cells in non-severe SARS-CoV-2 infection. TCRdb independently ran MiXCR on the 5' RACE reads; one entry per CDR3 protein. Of around 39,000 distinct CDR3 sequences in the sample, 5.4% were seen once. The material sequenced was whole blood, taken at baseline. The source is an adult who was a healthcare worker with PCR-confirmed SARS-CoV-2 infection or an uninfected control (not recorded which). Each CDR3 is given with its conserved first and last residue.

TRBJ1-5 TRBV21-1 16 CASCENRRGQNQPQHF
TRBJ2-5 TRBV6-2/TRBV6-3 11 CASSQGLTQYF
TRBJ2-3 TRBV12-3/TRBV12-4 15 CASSLTSGGPGTQYF
TRBJ2-7 TRBV4-1 14 CASSQAPEGAEQYF
TRBJ2-3 TRBV20-1 14 CSAVPGLGTDTQYF
TRBJ2-1 TRBV20-1 15 CSAGPISGGYNEQFF
TRBJ2-7 TRBV5-1 13 CASSNPVGGEQYF
TRBJ1-5 TRBV21-1 14 CASAWTGIDQPQHF
TRBJ2-7 TRBV28 11 CASSAPSRQYF
TRBJ1-2 TRBV20-1 17 CSARDSPGDLHSYGYTF
TRBJ2-1 TRBV27 12 CASSPQGNEQFF
TRBJ2-1 TRBV20-1 16 CSAPASGASSYNEQFF
TRBJ2-1 TRBV4-1 15 CASSLGQGFYNEQFF
TRBJ1-4 TRBV5-4 13 CASSSSGGPKLFF
TRBJ2-3 TRBV4-1 17 CASSQDPLAVRTDTQYF
TRBJ2-3 TRBV27 22 CASSLWGFGGGNPPLKLDTQYF
TRBJ2-1 TRBV19 13 CASSPLGYNEQFF
TRBJ2-3 TRBV18 15 CASSRSHSQDRTQYF
TRBJ2-1 TRBV29-1 13 CSVGPLSYNEQFF
TRBJ2-7 TRBV10-3 11 CAISGPGQKYF
TRBJ2-2 TRBV15 18 CATSRENLAGVNTGELFF
TRBJ2-1 TRBV20-1 14 CSARFWTQYNEQFF
TRBJ1-1 TRBV29-1 14 CSAVPGGGNTEAFF
TRBJ1-1 TRBV20-1 14 CSARGDSMNTEAFF
TRBJ2-7 TRBV14 13 CASSRQVSYEQYF
TRBJ2-7 TRBV7-6 13 CASSLREFGEQYF
TRBJ2-1 TRBV30 15 CAWVAGTSGTNEQFF
TRBJ2-1 TRBV9 14 CASTVLADYNEQFF
TRBJ1-2 TRBV12-3/TRBV12-4 14 CASSGKQGNYGYTF
TRBJ1-6 TRBV28 16 CASSPGTPNVGSPLHF
TRBJ2-3 TRBV27 16 CASSPSRTSGKDTQYF
TRBJ1-2 TRBV6-5 16 CASSYSYSSSWRGYTF
TRBJ2-2 TRBV11-2 15 CASSLLQFNTGELFF
TRBJ2-2 TRBV6-1 16 CASSEIARVGTGELFF
TRBJ2-3 TRBV20-1 13 CSAGDRYTDTQYF
TRBJ2-3 TRBV7-2 14 CASRVGRNTDTQYF
TRBJ2-2 TRBV11-2 16 CASIRSVSDGHGELFF
TRBJ2-1 TRBV6-5 13 CASSYSSKNEQFF
TRBJ2-1 TRBV7-8 13 CASSLVGGYEQFF
TRBJ2-1 TRBV27 17 CASNSLSAGGSGGEQFF
TRBJ2-1 TRBV7-9 16 CASSFDGLAGYNEQFF
TRBJ1-1 TRBV6-9 13 CASSYFMVTEAFF
TRBJ2-2 TRBV7-2 17 CASSLPFSGRNTGELFF
TRBJ1-1 TRBV25-1 12 CASSRLNTEAFF
TRBJ2-7 TRBV20-1 13 CSAAPGRSYEQYF
TRBJ1-2 TRBV5-1 13 CASSGGYGYGYTF
TRBJ2-1 TRBV20-1 17 CSARDSIPSGDYNEQFF
TRBJ2-3 TRBV2 14 CASRGTSGTDTQYF
TRBJ1-1 TRBV28 14 CASRSGAWDTEAFF
TRBJ2-5 TRBV12-3/TRBV12-4 14 CASSILAGSETQYF
TRBJ1-4 TRBV18 15 CASSPRRQGWEKLFF
TRBJ2-5 TRBV3-1 15 CASSPQTSGPETQYF
TRBJ2-6 TRBV7-6 17 CASSPTLSISGANVLTF